This T cell receptor delta chain is from a study of DNA immune sequencing with unique molecular identifiers (dated by TCRdb to 2019 to 2021). For the study in its entirety: gammadelta T cells were enriched from buffy coats using immunomagnetic cell separation, and their genomic DNA was sequenced. Validation of the method was performed on synthetic reference molecules and on blood samples from healthy individuals. Donors were healthy individuals, with approximately 11 donors profiled from sorted peripheral blood gammadelta T cells. Fluorescence-activated cell sorting was used to enrich gammadelta T cells from the PBMC of 10 healthy individuals. An ultrasensitive DNA-based TRD repertoire sequencing method using PCR-introduced unique molecular identifiers was developed and validated in the study. For the enriched versus non-enriched comparison, around 100 ng enriched gammadelta T-cell DNA and roughly 1 ug non-enriched PBMC DNA were sequenced.

What the authors observed across the whole study: Among clonotypes in healthy donors, the most frequent TRD rearrangement was TRDV2 paired with TRDJ1. The primer-based approach cannot detect novel TRD sequences that are not targeted by the primers. TRD repertoire diversity differed among healthy donors, and several donors were highly oligoclonal, with the top 5 clonotypes making up more than half of productive molecules.

The CDR3 contains 21 residues, cysteine and phenylalanine counted. Of the read, only the CDR3 DNA is kept; its 63 bases are in frame from base 1. At the junction V is shortened by 1 base and J by 1 base; bases outside the gene matches: 20. From the germline V gene, CDR1 is TSWWSYY and CDR2 is QGS. This clone is regarded as medium-sized (0.01 to 0.1%). Its antigen is not yet known. Base quality data are lacking; no much larger clone is found one base away. Receptor libraries were prepared by multiplex PCR. A 32-plex assay, with primers for all 8 TRDV and 4 TRDJ genes spanning the CDR3, was used to amplify the genomic DNA. A 12-nucleotide UMI was introduced during around 3 barcoding PCR cycles, after which a second PCR was performed with Illumina adapter primers. AMPure XP beads were used for library purification, and library quality was checked on a Fragment Analyzer with the HS NGS Fragment kit. An Illumina MiniSeq mid-output kit with about 18% PhiX and 150 cycles of paired-end reads was used for sequencing. As for the authors' bioinformatics: MIGEC version 1.2.9 was used to process reads, grouping reads by UMI and building error-corrected consensus sequences. For post-processing, modified scripts from VDJtools version 1.2.1 were used together with the tcR R package. After TCRdb called clones again from the public reads with CATT, rows with identical DNA were merged. These V and J calls rely on TCRdb rather than the paper's analysis. This sample has thousands of delta-chain clones in its table, and around a fifth of those were observed once. Under 35% of the sample is held by the ten biggest clonotypes.

In this chain, TRDV1 is recombined with TRDJ1; 8 central bases correspond to TRDD3. This receptor was identified in a human donor in good health. The sequencing sample was made of gamma-delta T cells from PBMCs. The CDR3 sequence is CALGEPLRLPGFGDTTDKLIF. The DNA is TGTGCTCTTGGGGAACCCCTCCGCCTTCCCGGGTTCGGGGATACCACCGATAAACTCATCTTT.